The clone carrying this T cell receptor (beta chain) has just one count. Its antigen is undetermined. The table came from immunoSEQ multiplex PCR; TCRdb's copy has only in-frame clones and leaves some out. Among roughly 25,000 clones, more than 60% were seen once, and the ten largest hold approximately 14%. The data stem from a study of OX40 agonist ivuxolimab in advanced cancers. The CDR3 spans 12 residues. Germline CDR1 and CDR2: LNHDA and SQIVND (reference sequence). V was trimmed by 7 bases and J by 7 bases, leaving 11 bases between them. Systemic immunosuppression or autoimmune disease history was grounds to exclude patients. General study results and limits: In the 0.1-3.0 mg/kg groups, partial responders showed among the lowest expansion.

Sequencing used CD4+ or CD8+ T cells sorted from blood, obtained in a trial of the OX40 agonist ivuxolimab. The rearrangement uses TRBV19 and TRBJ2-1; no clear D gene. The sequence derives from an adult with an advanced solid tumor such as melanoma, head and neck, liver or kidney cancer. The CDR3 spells CASTDSWNEQFF. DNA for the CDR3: TGTGCCAGTACGGATAGCTGGAATGAGCAGTTCTTC. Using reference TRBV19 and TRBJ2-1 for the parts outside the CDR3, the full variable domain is DGGITQSPKYLFRKEGQNVTLSCEQNLNHDAMYWYRQDPGQGLRLIYYSQIVNDFQKGDIAEGYSVSREKKESFPLTVTSAQKNPTAFYLCASTDSWNEQFFGPGTRLTVL.